These 25 T cell receptor beta chains share one sample of origin, sequenced in a study of blood T cell repertoires in COVID-19. This table comes from immunoSEQ multiplex PCR, and its TCRdb copy is limited to in-frame clones, with some not included. The sample lists over 25,000 clones, roughly nine tenths occurring once. The specimen sequenced was peripheral blood. Source of these receptors: a man aged 50 to 60 with active COVID-19.

The V and J genes are TRBV6-5 and TRBJ2-1, with 10 bases lining up with TRBD2. This CDR3 is 15 amino acids long. The junction had 5 bases not matched to a gene; V was cut back by 2 bases and J by 7 bases. Germline V gives CDR1 MNHEY, CDR2 SVGAGI. The CDR3 loop reads CASSYLAGARNEQFF. The DNA of the CDR3 is TGTGCCAGCAGTTACCTAGCGGGAGCTCGGAATGAGCAGTTCTTC.

This sequence joins TRBV5-1 and TRBJ2-5; 7 bases line up with TRBD2. This CDR3 is built from 15 residues. V was pared by 1 base and J by 9 bases, with 12 bases of the junction left unmatched. CDR1 is SGHRS and CDR2 is YFSETQ in the germline V gene. The CDR3 nucleotides are TGCGCCAGCAGCTTGAGGGGCGGGGCTGCGGGGGCCCAGTACTTC. As protein: CASSLRGGAAGAQYF.

The V call is TRBV7-8, the J call TRBJ1-1; the D is unclear. The V gene's germline CDR1 is SGHVS and CDR2 FQNEAQ. V dropped 2 bases and J dropped 0 bases, with 19 bases sitting between them. This CDR3 comprises 18 residues. The CDR3 DNA reads TGTGCCAGCAGCTTATCCGGCAGGTCGAGGAGGATGAACACTGAAGCTTTCTTT. Encoded protein: CASSLSGRSRRMNTEAFF.

V is TRBV18 and J is TRBJ1-1; D may be TRBD1 (6 bases). V lost 3 bases to trimming and J lost 1 base, with 9 bases between them. CDR3 length equals 14 residues. Per the germline V gene, CDR1 is KGHSH and CDR2 is LQKENI. The CDR3 protein is CASSPQTGNTEAFF. The CDR3 DNA is TGTGCCAGCTCACCCCAGACAGGGAACACTGAAGCTTTCTTT.

This clone was counted only a few times. CDR3 DNA: TGTGCCAGCAGCACCATCAGACAGGTCTACGAGCAGTACTTC. It is translated as CASSTIRQVYEQYF. This chain links TRBV7-9 with TRBJ2-7; TRBD1 is a possible D gene (6 bases). V shed 5 bases and J shed 3 bases, with 14 bases lying between them. Germline V lookup: CDR1 SEHNR, CDR2 FQNEAQ (reference sequence). The CDR3 is made up of 14 amino acids.

The chain recombines TRBV27 with TRBJ2-2; 8 nucleotides align to TRBD2. CDR1 and CDR2 (germline): MNHEY, SMNVEV (reference sequence). The CDR3 contains 15 residues. Losses at the gene ends were 3 bases for V and 5 bases for J; bases not matched to a gene: 5. The CDR3: CASSFSGGVTGELFF. The CDR3 region has the DNA TGTGCCAGCAGTTTCTCCGGGGGGGTAACCGGGGAGCTGTTTTTT.

The rearrangement joins TRBV7-3 to TRBJ2-3; TRBD1 might be the D (6 bases). Germline assignment: CDR1 SGHTA and CDR2 FQGTGA. V lost 4 bases and J 2 bases, leaving 13 bases between the germline ends. The CDR3 runs to 15 residues. CDR3 sequence: CASSYDRSNTDTQYF. The DNA of the CDR3 is TGTGCCAGCAGCTACGACAGGTCGAACACAGATACGCAGTATTTT.

This chain links TRBV27 with TRBJ2-5; 9 nucleotides align to TRBD2. The CDR3 sequence is 17 residues long. V shed 9 bases, J shed 2 bases, and the junction held 16 bases outside the gene matches. The germline V gene has CDR1 MNHEY and CDR2 SMNVEV (reference sequence). CDR3 DNA: TGTGCCAGTAACACTGGTGCGGGACTAGCCCTGCAAGAGACCCAGTACTTC. Translated, it gives CASNTGAGLALQETQYF.

The chain employs TRBV1 and TRBJ2-7; TRBD2 is taken as the D call from the table, unchecked against the DNA. TRBV1 is flagged as a pseudogene. The CDR3 extends over 16 amino acids. The chain's CDR3 is CTSSQDGTSRPYEQYF. CDR3 DNA sequence: TGCACCAGCAGCCAAGACGGGACTTCACGGCCCTACGAGCAGTACTTC.

The V and J genes are TRBV7-2 and TRBJ2-7, with a weak D call TRBD2 (6 bases). The CDR3 spans 17 residues. V gave up 1 base and J gave up 5 bases, with 21 bases separating them. Germline CDR1 reads SGHTA; CDR2 reads FQGNSA. Here the CDR3 DNA reads TGTGCCAGCAGCTTAGATTTATTGAGAGGCCGGGAGAACGAGCAGTACTTC. Translation gives CASSLDLLRGRENEQYF. Drawing the rest from reference TRBV7-2 and TRBJ2-7, the complete variable domain is GAGVSQSPSNKVTEKGKDVELRCDPISGHTALYWYRQSLGQGLEFLIYFQGNSAPDKSGLPSDRFSAERTGGSVSTLTIQRTQQEDSAVYLCASSLDLLRGRENEQYFGPGTRLTVT.

This sequence joins TRBV30 and TRBJ1-5; no clear D. In germline, CDR1 is GTSNPN, CDR2 SVGIG (reference sequence). Trimming pared 1 base from V and 0 bases from J, leaving 4 bases between. The CDR3 sequence is 13 residues long. CDR3 sequence reads: CAWSGHSNQPQHF. As DNA, the CDR3 is TGTGCCTGGAGTGGGCATAGCAATCAGCCCCAGCATTTT.

The chain carries TRBV10-1 and TRBJ2-1; 8 bases are shared with TRBD2. This CDR3 is built from 16 residues. The germline V gene encodes CDR1 WNHNN and CDR2 SYGVQD (reference sequence). V lost 2 bases and J lost 0; bases outside the gene matches: 3. CDR3 in DNA: TGCGCCAGCAGTGAGCAAGCGGGAGACTCCTACAATGAGCAGTTCTTC. Protein: CASSEQAGDSYNEQFF.

This clone appeared a single time. The gene calls are TRBV7-8 and TRBJ2-7, with 9 bases lining up with TRBD1. CDR1 is SGHVS, CDR2 FQNEAQ, per germline. V shed 5 bases and J 7 bases; nucleotides not matched to a gene: 15. This CDR3 has 16 amino acids. CDR3 sequence (DNA): TGTGCCAGCAGCGCATACAGGGGGCCGTCCTATAGGGAGCAGTACTTC. Translation: CASSAYRGPSYREQYF.

The J gene is TRBJ2-3, the V gene TRBV11-3; TRBD2 aligns across 8 bases. After removal of 3 bases from V and 4 bases from J, the junction contained 3 bases not matched to a gene. The CDR3 is made up of 14 amino acids. In germline, CDR1 is SGHNT, CDR2 YENEEA. The CDR3 is CASSLTGGPDTQYF. In DNA, the CDR3 is TGTGCCAGCAGCTTGACGGGAGGGCCAGATACGCAGTATTTT.

The chain combines TRBV28 with TRBJ1-6; D is unclear. V lost 5 bases and J 6 bases, leaving 14 bases between the germline ends. Germline CDR1 is MDHEN and CDR2 is SYDVKM. The CDR3 contains 15 residues. DNA of the CDR3: TGTGCCAGCAGTGATTACTCGGGAACTAATTCACCCCTCCACTTT. Its protein is CASSDYSGTNSPLHF.

The rearrangement links TRBV19 to TRBJ1-2; D remains unclear. V lost 7 bases and J lost 3, with 15 bases in between. CDR3 size: 14 residues. Germline CDR1 is LNHDA and CDR2 is SQIVND (reference sequence). The CDR3 spells CASTTPPVYYGYTF. The CDR3 bases are TGTGCCAGTACTACTCCACCGGTGTACTATGGCTACACCTTC.

This sequence joins TRBV15 and TRBJ1-5; 7 nucleotides align to TRBD1. With V trimmed by 3 bases and J by 2 bases, 10 bases remained unmatched. The germline V gene has CDR1 LNHNV and CDR2 YYDKDF (reference sequence). The CDR3 consists of 17 residues. This CDR3 reads CATSRATGTAGNQPQHF. The CDR3 DNA reads as TGTGCCACCAGCAGGGCCACAGGGACAGCCGGCAATCAGCCCCAGCATTTT.

The V call is TRBV3-1 (or the pseudogene TRBV3-2), the J call TRBJ1-4; tentatively, D is TRBD1 (6 bases). This CDR3 has 15 residues. V lost 3 bases and J lost 7, with 15 bases in between. Germline-derived CDR1 and CDR2 are LGHDT and YNNKEL (reference sequence). CDR3 coding DNA: TGTGCCAGCAGCCAGCCCCCAGGGGAGGGTGAAAAACTGTTTTTT. Amino acid sequence: CASSQPPGEGEKLFF.

By sample share, this clone is medium-sized. The chain combines TRBV4-1 with TRBJ1-5, with a weak D call TRBD1 (5 bases). Between the trimmed V and J ends, which lost 0 bases and 11 bases, there was a span of 14 bases. Germline V gene lookup returns CDR1 MGHRA and CDR2 YSYEKL. The CDR3 is 14 residues long. The CDR3 is CASSQEIGGGAQHF. The CDR3, as DNA: TGCGCCAGCAGCCAAGAGATTGGGGGAGGGGCCCAGCATTTT.

The rearrangement links TRBV6-5 to TRBJ2-2, with 11 bases matching TRBD2. With 0 bases clipped from V and 10 bases from J, the junction kept 4 bases outside the gene matches. Germline-derived CDR1 and CDR2 are MNHEY and SVGAGI. CDR3 length: 15 amino acids. CDR3 DNA: TGTGCCAGCAGTTACTCGTCACTAGCGGGAGCGGAGCTGTTTTTT. Protein: CASSYSSLAGAELFF.

The V and J genes are TRBV28 and TRBJ2-2, with 10 positions matching TRBD2. The junction had 6 bases not matched to a gene; V was cut back by 3 bases and J by 5 bases. The CDR3 sequence is 16 residues long. Germline CDR1 MDHEN, CDR2 SYDVKM. The CDR3 loop reads CASSLRAGGGTGELFF. Written as DNA, the CDR3 is TGTGCCAGCAGTTTGAGAGCGGGAGGGGGGACCGGGGAGCTGTTTTTT.

This sequence joins TRBV5-1 and TRBJ2-2; 8 nucleotides line up with TRBD2. Germline assignment: CDR1 SGHRS and CDR2 YFSETQ. V lost 0 bases to trimming and J lost 0 bases; unmatched junction nucleotides: 1. The CDR3 runs to 16 residues. CDR3 sequence: CASSLVAGPNTGELFF. CDR3 bases: TGCGCCAGCAGCTTGGTAGCGGGGCCGAACACCGGGGAGCTGTTTTTT. Together with reference TRBV5-1 and TRBJ2-2, the CDR3 gives the full variable domain: KAGVTQTPRYLIKTRGQQVTLSCSPISGHRSVSWYQQTPGQGLQFLFEYFSETQRNKGNFPGRFSGRQFSNSRSEMNVSTLELGDSALYLCASSLVAGPNTGELFFGEGSRLTVL.

This chain joins TRBV2 and TRBJ2-5, with D unresolved. V was clipped by 3 bases and J by 2 bases, with 16 bases between them. CDR3 length equals 16 residues. The germline gives CDR1 SNHLY, CDR2 FYNNEI. CDR3 sequence reads: CASSEGRVVGQETQYF. The CDR3 coding sequence is TGTGCCAGCAGTGAGGGCAGAGTCGTTGGACAAGAGACCCAGTACTTC.

The rearrangement joins TRBV19 to TRBJ2-7; TRBD2 might be the D (7 bases). Trimming removed 8 bases from V and 5 bases from J, with 16 bases in between. CDR1 is LNHDA, CDR2 SQIVND, per germline (reference sequence). This CDR3 has 13 amino acids. The CDR3 loop reads CASRTGGGHEQYF. Written as DNA, the CDR3 is TGTGCCAGTCGAACCGGCGGGGGCCACGAGCAGTACTTC. Combining the CDR3 with reference TRBV19 and TRBJ2-7 gives the whole variable domain DGGITQSPKYLFRKEGQNVTLSCEQNLNHDAMYWYRQDPGQGLRLIYYSQIVNDFQKGDIAEGYSVSREKKESFPLTVTSAQKNPTAFYLCASRTGGGHEQYFGPGTRLTVT.

The rearrangement links TRBV3-1 (or the pseudogene TRBV3-2) to TRBJ1-3, with unresolved D. CDR3 length: 14 amino acids. Trimming took off 4 bases at V and 4 bases at J, with 11 bases between the two ends. From germline, CDR1 is LGHDT and CDR2 YNNKEL (reference sequence). The CDR3 DNA reads as TGTGCCAGCAGCCCCCGGGAGCGAGGAAACACCATATATTTT. It encodes CASSPRERGNTIYF.